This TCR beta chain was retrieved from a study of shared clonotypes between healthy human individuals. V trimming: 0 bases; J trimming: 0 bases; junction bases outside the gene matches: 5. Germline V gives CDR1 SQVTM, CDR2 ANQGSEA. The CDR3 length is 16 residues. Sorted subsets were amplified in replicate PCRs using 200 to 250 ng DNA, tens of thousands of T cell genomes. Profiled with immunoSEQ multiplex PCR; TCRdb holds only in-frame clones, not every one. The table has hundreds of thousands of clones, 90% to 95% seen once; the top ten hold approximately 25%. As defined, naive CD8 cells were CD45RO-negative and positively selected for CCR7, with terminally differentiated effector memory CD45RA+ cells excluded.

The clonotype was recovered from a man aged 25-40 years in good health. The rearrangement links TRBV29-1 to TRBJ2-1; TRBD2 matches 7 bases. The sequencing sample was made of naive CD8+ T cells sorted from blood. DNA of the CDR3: TGCAGCGTTGAAGAGGACCTAGCGGCCTCCTACAATGAGCAGTTCTTC. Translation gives CSVEEDLAASYNEQFF.